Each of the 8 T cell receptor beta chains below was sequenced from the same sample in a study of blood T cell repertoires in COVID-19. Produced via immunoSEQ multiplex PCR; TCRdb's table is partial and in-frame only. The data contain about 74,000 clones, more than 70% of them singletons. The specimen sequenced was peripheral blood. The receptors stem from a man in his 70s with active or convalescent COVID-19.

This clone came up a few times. CDR3 DNA sequence: TGTGCCAGCAGGGACGGGCTAGCGGGGAACTCCTACGAGCAGTACTTC. Translation gives CASRDGLAGNSYEQYF. The chain employs TRBV28 and TRBJ2-7; 9 bases map to TRBD2. Germline CDR1 reads MDHEN; CDR2 reads SYDVKM. The length of the CDR3 is 16 residues. The ends lost 6 bases at V and 0 bases at J; junction bases unmatched: 9.

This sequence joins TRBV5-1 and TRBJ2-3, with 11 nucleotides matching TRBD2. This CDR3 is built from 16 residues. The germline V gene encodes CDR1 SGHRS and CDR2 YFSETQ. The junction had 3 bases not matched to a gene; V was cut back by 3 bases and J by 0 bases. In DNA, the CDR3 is TGCGCCAGCAGCTCCCGGACTAGCGGGAGCACAGATACGCAGTATTTT. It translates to CASSSRTSGSTDTQYF.

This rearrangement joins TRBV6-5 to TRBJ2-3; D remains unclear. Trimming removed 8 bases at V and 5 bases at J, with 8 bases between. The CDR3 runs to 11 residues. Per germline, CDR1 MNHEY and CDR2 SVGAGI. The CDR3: CASGLRDTQYF. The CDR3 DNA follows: TGTGCCAGCGGGCTGAGAGATACGCAGTATTTT.

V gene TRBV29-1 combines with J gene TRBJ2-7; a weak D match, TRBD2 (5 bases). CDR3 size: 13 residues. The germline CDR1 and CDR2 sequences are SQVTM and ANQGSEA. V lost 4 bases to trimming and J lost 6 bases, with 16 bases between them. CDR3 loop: CSVAVTGSGEQYF. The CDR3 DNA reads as TGCAGCGTTGCCGTGACGGGAAGCGGCGAGCAGTACTTC.

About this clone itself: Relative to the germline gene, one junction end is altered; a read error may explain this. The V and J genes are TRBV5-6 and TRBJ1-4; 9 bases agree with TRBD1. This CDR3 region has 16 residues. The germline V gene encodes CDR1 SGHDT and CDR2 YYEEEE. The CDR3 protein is CASSPSGTGTTAVVVF. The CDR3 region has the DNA TGTGCCAGCAGCCCCTCCGGGACAGGGACGACGGCGGTCGTGGTTTTT.

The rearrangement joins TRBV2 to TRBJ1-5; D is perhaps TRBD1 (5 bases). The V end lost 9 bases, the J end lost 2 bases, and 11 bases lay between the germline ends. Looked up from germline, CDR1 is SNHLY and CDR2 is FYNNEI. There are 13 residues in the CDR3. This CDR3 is CASTGGGNQPQHF. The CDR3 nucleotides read TGTGCCAGTACGGGGGGAGGCAATCAGCCCCAGCATTTT.

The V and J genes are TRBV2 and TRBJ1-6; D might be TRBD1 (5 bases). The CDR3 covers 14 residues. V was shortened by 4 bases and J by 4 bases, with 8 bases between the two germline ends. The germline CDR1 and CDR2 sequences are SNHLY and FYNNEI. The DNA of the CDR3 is TGTGCCAGCAGTGTGACAGCATATAATTCACCCCTCCACTTT. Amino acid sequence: CASSVTAYNSPLHF.

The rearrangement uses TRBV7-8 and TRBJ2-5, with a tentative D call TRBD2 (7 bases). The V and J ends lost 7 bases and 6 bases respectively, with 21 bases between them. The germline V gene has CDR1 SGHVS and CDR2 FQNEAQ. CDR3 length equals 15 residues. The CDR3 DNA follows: TGTGCCAGCACCCTAGGGGGGGCCTACCCACAGACCCAGTACTTC. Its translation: CASTLGGAYPQTQYF. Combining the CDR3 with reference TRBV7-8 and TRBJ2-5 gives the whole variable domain GAGVSQSPRYKVAKRGQDVALRCDPISGHVSLFWYQQALGQGPEFLTYFQNEAQLDKSGLPSDRFFAERPEGSVSTLKIQRTQQEDSAVYLCASTLGGAYPQTQYFGPGTRLLVL.